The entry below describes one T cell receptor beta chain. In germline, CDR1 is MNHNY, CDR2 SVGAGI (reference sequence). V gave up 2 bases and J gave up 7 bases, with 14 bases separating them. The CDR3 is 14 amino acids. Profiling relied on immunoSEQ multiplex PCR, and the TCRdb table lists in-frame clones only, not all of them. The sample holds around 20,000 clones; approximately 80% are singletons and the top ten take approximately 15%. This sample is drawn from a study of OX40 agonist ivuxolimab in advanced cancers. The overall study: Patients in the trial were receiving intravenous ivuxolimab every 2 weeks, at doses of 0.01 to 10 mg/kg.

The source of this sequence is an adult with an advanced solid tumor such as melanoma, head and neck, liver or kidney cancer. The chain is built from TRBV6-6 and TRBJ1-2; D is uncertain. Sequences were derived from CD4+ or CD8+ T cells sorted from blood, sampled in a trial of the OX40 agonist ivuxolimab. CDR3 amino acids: CASSYGARRGGYTF. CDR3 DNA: TGTGCCAGCAGTTACGGTGCCCGGCGAGGTGGCTACACCTTC.